These T cell receptor beta chains were read from a single sample in a study of T cells in Graves' hyperthyroidism and ophthalmopathy. TCRdb passed the multiplex PCR reads through MiXCR, listing each CDR3 protein once. This table has a few hundred thousand distinct CDR3 sequences, under 15% appearing once. The source material was blood. The receptors were gathered from a woman in her twenties or thirties with Graves' hyperthyroidism. The CDR3 runs from the conserved cysteine through the conserved F or W. A D gene is named only where the DNA matches it firmly. Clone size is stated in some rows and not others, as once, few, many or a class when expanded.

size	D	V	J	CDR3	DNA
many	.	TRBV12-3/TRBV12-4	TRBJ2-7	CASLPAGTRLYEQYF	TGTGCCAGCCTGCCAGCCGGGACTCGACTTTACGAGCAGTACTTC
many	TRBD2	TRBV5-4	TRBJ2-7	CASSFSLAELEEQYF	TGTGCCAGCAGCTTCTCACTAGCGGAGCTTGAGGAGCAGTACTTC
.	.	TRBV4-1	TRBJ2-5	CASSHLPGQGQETRYF	TGCGCCAGCAGCCATCTCCCAGGGCAGGGTCAAGAGACCCGGTACTTC
.	TRBD2	TRBV27	TRBJ2-7	CASSSGLAGSPYEQYF	TGTGCCAGCAGTTCCGGACTAGCGGGAAGCCCCTACGAGCAGTACTTC
many	TRBD2	TRBV7-2	TRBJ2-4	CASSLGSGRGGNIQYF	TGTGCCAGCAGCTTAGGCAGCGGGAGAGGGGGAAACATTCAGTACTTC
many	TRBD2	TRBV3-1	TRBJ2-7	CASSQLLAGRNEQYF	TGTGCCAGCAGCCAGCTACTAGCGGGAAGGAACGAGCAGTACTTC
many	.	TRBV18	TRBJ2-7	CASSPDSSYEQYF	TGTGCCAGCTCTCCCGACAGCTCCTACGAGCAGTACTTC
.	.	TRBV7-9	TRBJ1-4	CASRATNEKLFF	TGTGCCAGCAGAGCAACTAATGAAAAACTGTTTTTT
many	TRBD2	TRBV27	TRBJ2-2	CATQWPSGDTGELFF	TGTGCCACCCAGTGGCCTAGCGGAGACACCGGGGAGCTGTTTTTT
many	.	TRBV6-1	TRBJ2-7	CASSYREAYEQYF	TGTGCCAGCAGCTACAGGGAGGCCTACGAGCAGTACTTC
.	.	TRBV20-1	TRBJ1-5	CSAPLPRGSNQPQHF	TGCAGTGCCCCACTTCCTCGGGGAAGCAATCAGCCCCAGCATTTT
many	.	TRBV30	TRBJ1-2	CAWSVPYSGANYGYTF	TGTGCCTGGAGTGTACCATATTCGGGAGCTAACTATGGCTACACCTTC
few	.	TRBV18	TRBJ2-1	CASSPVGGQGGNEQFF	TGTGCCAGCTCACCGGTAGGCGGGCAAGGAGGGAATGAGCAGTTCTTC
few	.	TRBV7-3	TRBJ1-1	CASSPTQGTEAFF	TGTGCCAGCAGCCCCACCCAGGGCACTGAAGCTTTCTTT
many	TRBD1	TRBV28	TRBJ2-1	CASRGPGQGLSYNEQFF	TGTGCCAGCAGGGGTCCGGGACAGGGACTCTCCTACAATGAGCAGTTCTTC
.	.	TRBV9	TRBJ2-1	CASSVGRDSYNEQFF	TGTGCCAGCAGCGTAGGCAGGGATTCCTACAATGAGCAGTTCTTC
few	TRBD1	TRBV19	TRBJ2-7	CASSRKGQSNIYEQYF	TGTGCCAGTAGTAGGAAGGGACAGTCGAATATCTACGAGCAGTACTTC
many	TRBD2	TRBV5-1	TRBJ2-2	CASSRAASGYTGELFF	TGCGCCAGCAGCCGGGCGGCTAGCGGGTACACCGGGGAGCTGTTTTTT
few	.	TRBV6-1	TRBJ1-4	CASSEGQGHEKLFF	TGTGCCAGCAGTGAAGGCCAGGGCCATGAAAAACTGTTTTTT
.	.	TRBV6-2/TRBV6-3	TRBJ2-3	CASSYAEDSTDTQYF	TGTGCCAGCAGTTACGCGGAGGACAGCACAGATACGCAGTATTTT
many	TRBD2	TRBV3-1	TRBJ2-7	CASSPVAGRGGGGYEQYF	TGTGCCAGCAGCCCTGTGGCAGGGAGGGGCGGAGGAGGCTACGAGCAGTACTTC
once	.	TRBV20-1	TRBJ2-3	CSARVTDTQYF	TGCAGTGCTAGGGTTACAGATACGCAGTATTTT
many	.	TRBV10-1	TRBJ2-7	CASSETSSGQYF	TGCGCCAGCAGTGAGACCTCGTCTGGGCAGTACTTC
.	TRBD2	TRBV28	TRBJ2-3	CASSSAQRDPSTDTQYF	TGTGCCAGCAGTAGCGCCCAGCGGGATCCTAGCACGGATACGCAGTATTTT
many	TRBD2	TRBV30	TRBJ2-3	CAGRLAGGQGDTQYF	TGTGCCGGACGACTAGCGGGAGGGCAAGGAGATACGCAGTATTTT
many	.	TRBV5-1	TRBJ2-2	CASSWGSSGNTGELFF	TGCGCCAGCAGCTGGGGTAGTAGCGGGAACACCGGGGAGCTGTTTTTT
few	TRBD2	TRBV11-2	TRBJ2-2	CASSSGVLSGSENTGELFF	TGTGCCAGCAGCTCCGGCGTATTGAGCGGGAGCGAGAACACCGGGGAGCTGTTTTTT
many	.	TRBV28	TRBJ1-1	CASSPPGHTNTEAFF	TGTGCCAGCAGTCCGCCGGGACACACGAACACTGAAGCTTTCTTT
.	.	TRBV19	TRBJ2-2	CASSIGASNTGELFF	TGTGCCAGTAGTATAGGGGCCTCGAACACCGGGGAGCTGTTTTTT
many	.	TRBV20-1	TRBJ2-5	CSARDYTEGAKTQYF	TGCAGTGCTAGAGATTATACAGAAGGGGCGAAGACCCAGTACTTC
few	TRBD2	TRBV5-1	TRBJ2-1	CASSLFSGGRAPEQFF	TGCGCCAGCAGCTTGTTTTCTGGCGGGAGGGCCCCTGAGCAGTTCTTC
.	.	TRBV5-1	TRBJ2-2	CASSLGPLGDTGELFF	TGCGCCAGCAGCTTGGGGCCCTTAGGCGACACCGGGGAGCTGTTTTTT
.	.	TRBV11-2	TRBJ1-1	CASSLGGLMNTEAFF	TGTGCCAGCAGCTTAGGAGGGCTCATGAACACTGAAGCTTTCTTT
many	.	TRBV3-1	TRBJ2-1	CASSRAGGDEQFF	TGTGCCAGCAGCCGAGCCGGGGGAGATGAGCAGTTCTTC
many	.	TRBV6-1	TRBJ2-1	CASSSVIEQFF	TGTGCCAGCAGTTCGGTTATTGAGCAGTTCTTC
few	.	TRBV9	TRBJ1-3	CASSVAGQTSGNTTYF	TGTGCCAGCAGCGTAGCCGGACAAACATCTGGAAACACCACATATTTT
many	.	TRBV30	TRBJ2-7	CAWSMGYEQYF	TGTGCCTGGAGTATGGGCTACGAGCAGTACTTC
few	TRBD1	TRBV9	TRBJ2-5	CASSVDRAETQYF	TGTGCCAGCAGCGTCGACAGGGCAGAGACCCAGTACTTC
.	.	TRBV12-3/TRBV12-4	TRBJ1-5	CASSLVLDSRYSNQPQHF	TGTGCCAGCAGCCTTGTCTTGGACAGCCGATATAGCAATCAGCCCCAGCATTTT
few	.	TRBV6-1	TRBJ2-3	CASSETGYEDTQYF	TGTGCCAGCAGTGAAACAGGTTATGAAGATACGCAGTATTTT
.	TRBD1	TRBV29-1	TRBJ2-3	CSVDEGARDTQYF	TGCAGCGTTGATGAGGGGGCAAGAGATACGCAGTATTTT
many	.	TRBV6-5	TRBJ2-7	CASSYPSGREQYF	TGTGCCAGCAGTTACCCCAGCGGGCGGGAGCAGTACTTC